The sequence of this T cell receptor beta chain was determined in a study of technical replicates of blood from several donors. Here immunoSEQ multiplex PCR was the method, and the copy in TCRdb shows in-frame clones only, minus some. The sample includes 55,000 to 80,000 clones, 93% of them seen just once. V was trimmed by 1 base and J by 11 bases, leaving 20 bases between them. This CDR3 spans 15 amino acids. The germline CDR1 and CDR2 sequences are MDHEN and SYDVKM. This receptor was identified in a human donor in good health. Source material: T cells isolated from PBMCs. This chain connects TRBV28 to TRBJ1-1, with unresolved D. The CDR3 sequence is CASSLSVTARFGAFF. As DNA, the CDR3 is TGTGCCAGCAGTTTATCGGTAACAGCCCGTTTTGGGGCTTTCTTT.